The 6 T cell receptor beta chains reported below all come from one sample, sequenced in a study of T-cell reconstitution after alpha-beta-depleted transplantation in children (dated by TCRdb to about 2016). The meaning of the sample's treatment or condition label: allogeneic hematopoietic cell transplantation with graft depleted of TCRalphabeta T cells and CD19 B cells. The method behind the library was PCR. The listed sequencing device is Illumina HiSeq 2500. TCR libraries were prepared with molecular barcoding, using unique molecular identifiers to normalize TCRbeta repertoire quantification. TCRdb reworked the public reads: Q25 trimming with fastp, MiXCR clone assembly, productive beta chains retained. Merged by CDR3 protein, the rows form single entries marked with the most common genes and DNA. For this sample the table gives around 700,000 distinct CDR3 sequences, of which roughly 14% were detected only once. The ten largest clonotypes hold around 0.76% of the sample.

The starting material was PBMCs, obtained before TCRalphabeta/CD19-depleted stem cell transplant. The receptors were sampled from a girl aged 2-15 years with congenital amegakaryocytic thrombocytopenia, due to receive a stem cell transplant.

Ten or more counts support this clonotype. The chain carries TRBV12-3 or TRBV12-4 and TRBJ1-2; 8 nucleotides align to TRBD1. The CDR3 spans 16 residues. With 5 bases clipped from V and 0 bases from J, the junction kept 8 bases outside the gene matches. The CDR3 nucleotides are TGTGCCAGCAGTCCGGACAGGGAGAGGACTAACTATGGCTACACCTTC. It specifies CASSPDRERTNYGYTF.

This clonotype was detected many times. This rearrangement joins TRBV5-1 to TRBJ2-1; no clear D. Trimming took 0 bases from V and 9 from J, leaving 7 bases between them. The CDR3 totals 12 residues. The germline V gene encodes CDR1 SGHRS and CDR2 YFSETQ. The CDR3 DNA reads as TGCGCCAGCAGCTTGGCCGACGGTGAGCAGTTCTTC. It encodes CASSLADGEQFF.

This clonotype was seen at least ten times. This sequence joins TRBV12-3 or TRBV12-4 and TRBJ1-4; tentatively, D is TRBD1 (6 bases). V was clipped by 7 bases and J by 8 bases, with 14 bases between them. The CDR3 sequence is 13 residues long. CDR3 DNA: TGTGCCAGCACGGTACAGGGAGGAGAAAAACTGTTTTTT. Protein: CASTVQGGEKLFF.

There are many counts of this clonotype. This rearrangement joins TRBV7-9 to TRBJ1-1; 10 bases are a match to TRBD1. The length of the CDR3 is 11 residues. V shed 3 bases, J shed 11 bases, and the junction held 0 bases outside the gene matches. Germline CDR1 SEHNR, CDR2 FQNEAQ (reference sequence). The CDR3 nucleotides read TGTGCCAGCAGCTTGGGACAGGGGGCTTTCTTT. Translating it yields CASSLGQGAFF.

CDR3: CASSPRPDNQPQHF. The CDR3, as DNA: TGTGCCAGCTCACCACGGCCAGACAATCAGCCCCAGCATTTT. The rearrangement joins TRBV18 to TRBJ1-5; D remains unclear. V lost 1 base and J 3 bases, leaving 7 bases between the germline ends. The CDR3 spans 14 residues. In germline, CDR1 is KGHSH, CDR2 LQKENI.

V is TRBV5-1 and J is TRBJ1-1; TRBD1 matches at 7 bases. The germline V gene has CDR1 SGHRS and CDR2 YFSETQ. The CDR3 has 14 amino acids. Losses at the gene ends were 4 bases for V and 6 bases for J; bases not matched to a gene: 9. The DNA for the CDR3 is TGCGCCAGCAGCCCAGGGGGAGATTGGGCTGAAGCTTTCTTT. This encodes CASSPGGDWAEAFF. Filled out from reference TRBV5-1 and TRBJ1-1, the complete variable domain reads KAGVTQTPRYLIKTRGQQVTLSCSPISGHRSVSWYQQTPGQGLQFLFEYFSETQRNKGNFPGRFSGRQFSNSRSEMNVSTLELGDSALYLCASSPGGDWAEAFFGQGTRLTVV.